The next 10 T cell receptor beta chains were all read from a single sample in a study of T cell responses to AZD1222 COVID-19 vaccine. Profiled with immunoSEQ multiplex PCR; TCRdb holds only in-frame clones, not every one. The profile shows approximately 150,000 clones, around 89% of them singletons. The sample in question was peripheral blood, obtained 28 days after the second dose of the MenACWY control vaccine. These receptors all stem from an adult who received the MenACWY meningococcal vaccine as a control.

This clone has only a few counts. The chain joins TRBV21-1 to TRBJ2-7; whether TRBD2, the table's D call, matches the DNA was not checked. TRBV21-1 is reported as a pseudogene. The CDR3 contains 18 residues. The CDR3 sequence is CASSAGTPVPTTFYEQYF. CDR3 nucleotide sequence: TGTGCCAGCAGCGCTGGGACTCCTGTTCCAACCACCTTCTACGAGCAGTACTTC.

The chain uses TRBV5-1 and TRBJ1-1; D ambiguous. V lost 4 bases, J lost 7 bases, and 14 bases lay in between. Per germline, CDR1 SGHRS and CDR2 YFSETQ. The CDR3 covers 13 residues. The CDR3 region has the DNA TGCGCCAGCAGCCCCTATCGGACTGATGAAGCTTTCTTT. It is translated as CASSPYRTDEAFF.

The J gene is TRBJ2-3, the V gene TRBV3-1 (or the pseudogene TRBV3-2), with TRBD1 as a possible D gene (6 bases). Looked up from germline, CDR1 is LGHDT and CDR2 is YNNKEL (reference sequence). This CDR3 has 15 amino acids. V was pared by 4 bases and J by 3 bases, with 14 bases between. Here the CDR3 reads CASSLPGTNTDTQYF. CDR3 bases: TGTGCCAGCAGCCTCCCCGGGACAAATACAGATACGCAGTATTTT.

This chain joins TRBV10-3 and TRBJ2-7, with 13 bases that match TRBD2. Germline V gene sequence: CDR1 ENHRY, CDR2 SYGVKD. The CDR3 consists of 14 residues. After removal of 10 bases from V and 2 bases from J, the junction contained 5 bases not matched to a gene. CDR3 protein: CATAGTSGAYEQYF. The CDR3 coding sequence is TGTGCCACCGCAGGGACTAGCGGGGCCTACGAGCAGTACTTC.

This rearrangement joins TRBV5-8 to TRBJ2-1; TRBD1 agrees at 10 bases. The CDR3 consists of 14 residues. J lost 7 bases, V lost 4 bases, and 5 bases had no gene match. CDR1 and CDR2 (germline): SGHTS, YDEGEE. The CDR3 protein is CASSRRTGGNEQFF. The CDR3 nucleotides are TGTGCCAGCAGCCGAAGGACAGGGGGGAATGAGCAGTTCTTC.

V and J are TRBV5-5 and TRBJ1-5; D is ambiguous. CDR1 and CDR2 (germline): SGHKS, YYEKEE (reference sequence). This CDR3 comprises 13 residues. V lost 2 bases and J 5 bases, leaving 8 bases between the germline ends. CDR3 region: CASSLSNHQPQHF. CDR3 DNA: TGTGCCAGCAGCTTATCGAATCATCAGCCCCAGCATTTT.

In its sample, this clone was seen a few times. The chain's CDR3 is CASSPVRGWNYGYTF. The CDR3 nucleotides are TGTGCCAGCAGCCCTGTCCGGGGATGGAATTATGGCTACACCTTC. The V gene is TRBV11-2, the J gene TRBJ1-2; D not resolved. CDR1 and CDR2 (germline): SGHAT, FQNNGV. V shed 5 bases and J shed 5 bases, with 18 bases lying between them. The CDR3 sequence is 15 residues long. The variable domain in full, completed from reference TRBV11-2 and TRBJ1-2, reads EAGVAQSPRYKIIEKRQSVAFWCNPISGHATLYWYQQILGQGPKLLIQFQNNGVVDDSQLPKDRFSAERLKGVDSTLKIQPAKLEDSAVYLCASSPVRGWNYGYTFGSGTRLTVV.

This sequence joins TRBV5-6 and TRBJ1-1; 7 nucleotides align to TRBD1. Germline V CDR1 and CDR2: SGHDT, YYEEEE. Unmatched junction bases numbered 5, after V lost 5 bases and J lost 1 base. The CDR3 loop spans 14 amino acids. The CDR3 DNA reads as TGTGCCAGCAGGGCTGGGACAGCGAACACTGAAGCTTTCTTT. Encoded protein: CASRAGTANTEAFF. The complete variable domain, with remaining parts taken from reference TRBV5-6 and TRBJ1-1, reads DAGVTQSPTHLIKTRGQQVTLRCSPKSGHDTVSWYQQALGQGPQFIFQYYEEEERQRGNFPDRFSGHQFPNYSSELNVNALLLGDSALYLCASRAGTANTEAFFGQGTRLTVV.

The gene calls are TRBV7-9 and TRBJ2-7; the match to TRBD2 covers 7 bases. Trimming removed 6 bases from V and 3 bases from J; junction bases left unmatched: 8. CDR3 length: 14 amino acids. Germline values: CDR1 SEHNR, CDR2 FQNEAQ (reference sequence). The chain's CDR3 is CASRGASGYYEQYF. CDR3 sequence (DNA): TGTGCCAGCAGAGGGGCTAGCGGCTACTACGAGCAGTACTTC.

The rearrangement joins TRBV2 to TRBJ1-2; D remains ambiguous. CDR1 is SNHLY and CDR2 is FYNNEI in the germline V gene. Trimming took 2 bases from V and 5 from J, leaving 6 bases between them. This CDR3 has 12 residues. The DNA for the CDR3 is TGTGCCAGCAGTGAATATTCTTATGGCTACACCTTC. This encodes CASSEYSYGYTF.